This TCR beta chain is from a study of tumor-infiltrating lymphocytes in primary liver carcinoma. Using a constant-region primer together with ProtoScript II reverse transcriptase, TCR beta cDNA was made from about 500 ng of total RNA. Each TCR beta library was derived from three nested multiplex PCR rounds that employed slightly modified ARM-PCR. Each CDR3 protein gets one entry after TCRdb re-called the multiplex PCR reads with MiXCR. The repertoire holds around 100,000 distinct CDR3 sequences, with approximately 70% as singletons. This clonotype was observed at least ten times. Scientists recovered RNA and DNA together from approximately 20-30 mg of unsorted bulk tissue. Sample: liver tumor tissue from sampling region 2. Specified subset: tumor region T2, inferior pole. The origin of this receptor is a woman aged 55-69 years with primary liver carcinoma and hepatitis B virus infection.

The CDR3 DNA reads as TGTGCCAGCACCATATTGGGCCGGGGGCACACTGAAGCTTTCTTT. It specifies CASTILGRGHTEAFF. The V call is TRBV12-3 or TRBV12-4, the J call TRBJ1-1; TRBD1 might be the D (6 bases). The CDR3 consists of 15 residues. Trimming left V 7 bases short and J 3 bases short, with 18 bases between.